This is a list of T cell receptor beta chains from one sample in a study of cytomegalovirus exposure and HLA in healthy donors. Method: immunoSEQ multiplex PCR; TCRdb's copy keeps in-frame clones and lacks some. The data hold approximately 79,000 clones, with less than 80% observed a single time. Sequenced material: PBMCs. The receptors here all came from a man aged 40-55 years in good health and CMV-seropositive. The conserved cysteine and the conserved F or W are not part of the CDR3 here.

CDR3aa	j_gene	v_gene
ASSLPSGGLNTGELF	TRBJ2-2	TRBV7-2
AGSGSHTDTQY	TRBJ2-3	TRBV13
ASSSGRETTNEKLF	TRBJ1-4	TRBV13
ASSVAPSTSYNEQF	TRBJ2-1	TRBV9
ASSLTSDFQETQY	TRBJ2-5	TRBV28
ASSLEGADGELF	TRBJ2-2	TRBV5-1
ASSYRDSNTEAF	TRBJ1-1	TRBV27
ASSQDLESSYEQY	TRBJ2-7	TRBV4-2
ASSVSTSGTDTQY	TRBJ2-3	TRBV9
ASSLARGQGTNEKLF	TRBJ1-4	TRBV7-2
ASSITTGGEQY	TRBJ2-7	TRBV19
ASSPQDSAPGAF	TRBJ1-1	TRBV18
ASSSSGVRDGELF	TRBJ2-2	TRBV7-2
ASSGYGSDTQY	TRBJ2-3	TRBV5-4
ASSRDRGYEQY	TRBJ2-7	TRBV19
ASSWHRGNTYNEQF	TRBJ2-1	TRBV7-9
ASSPTGIQETQY	TRBJ2-5	TRBV28
ASSLHGGETQY	TRBJ2-5	TRBV11-3
ASSRGAGDQPQH	TRBJ1-5	TRBV6-5
ACPGDSGRGAGDTQY	TRBJ2-3	TRBV30
ASHEGRSYGYT	TRBJ1-2	TRBV5-4
ASSSMGSREQY	TRBJ2-7	TRBV2
ASSRRDSLNEKLF	TRBJ1-4	TRBV5-4
ASRVGTAGANVLT	TRBJ2-6	TRBV7-8
ASSFLRATSTDTQY	TRBJ2-3	TRBV27
SVESLAGFSYNEQF	TRBJ2-1	TRBV29-1
ASSQGQGANEKLF	TRBJ1-4	TRBV5-1
AIPGRQANEQF	TRBJ2-1	TRBV10-3
ASKRTGATEAF	TRBJ1-1	TRBV6-5
ASSLYTGTGYT	TRBJ1-2	TRBV7-9
ATRTGEAEQF	TRBJ2-1	TRBV28
ASSYRTGSNQPQH	TRBJ1-5	TRBV6-5
ASLTLDRTYNEQF	TRBJ2-1	TRBV28
ASSMGGSYNSPLH	TRBJ1-6	TRBV19
ASSRRGQARDNEQF	TRBJ2-1	TRBV14